The 15 T cell receptor beta chains presented below share a single source sample, sequenced in a study of siplizumab effects on memory and regulatory T cells. The repertoire was sequenced with immunoSEQ multiplex PCR; TCRdb's copy has only in-frame clones and lacks some. The data show approximately 6,500 clones, under 80% seen once. Sequencing used effector memory CD8+ T cells sorted from blood. The subset denotes: unstimulated CD8+ effector memory T cells. These TCRs come from a human donor in good health.

The rearrangement joins TRBV11-1 to TRBJ1-1; no reliable D call. V lost 2 bases and J 7 bases, leaving 17 bases between the germline ends. The germline gives CDR1 SGHAT, CDR2 FQDESV (reference sequence). The CDR3 consists of 15 residues. The CDR3 region is CASSLSPQLGFEAFF. For the CDR3, the DNA is TGTGCCAGCAGCTTAAGCCCGCAGTTGGGCTTTGAAGCTTTCTTT.

The chain has TRBV6-4 and TRBJ1-2; D ambiguous. Germline assignment: CDR1 MRHNA and CDR2 SNTAGT. Trimming shortened V by 2 bases and J by 6 bases, and 10 bases separated the two germline ends. This CDR3 has 13 residues. CDR3 sequence (DNA): TGTGCCAGCAGTGACGATCCGTCCCATGGCTACACCTTC. This sequence encodes CASSDDPSHGYTF.

V and J are TRBV14 and TRBJ2-7; 7 positions match TRBD2. Trimming cost V 6 bases and J 2 bases; bases outside gene matches: 4. The CDR3 runs 13 residues. The germline CDR1 and CDR2 sequences are SGHDN and FVKESK. The CDR3 sequence: CASSDGLAYEQYF. CDR3 nucleotides: TGTGCCAGCAGTGACGGACTAGCCTACGAGCAGTACTTC.

This clone was picked up a small number of times. CDR3 protein: CASSHWVREDEQYF. In DNA, the CDR3 is TGCGCCAGCAGTCATTGGGTCCGGGAGGACGAGCAGTACTTC. This rearrangement joins TRBV23-1 to TRBJ2-7; 7 nucleotides line up with TRBD2. TRBV23-1 is an ORF; its function is uncertain. There are 14 residues in the CDR3. V dropped 3 bases and J dropped 5; count of bases not matched to a gene: 7.

The chain combines TRBV9 with TRBJ1-2, with unresolved D. Looked up from germline, CDR1 is SGDLS and CDR2 is YYNGEE. This CDR3 has 14 amino acids. V was cut by 3 bases and J by 0 bases, with 9 bases left in between. The CDR3 sequence is CASSGSYTNYGYTF. As DNA, the CDR3 is TGTGCCAGCAGCGGTAGCTACACTAACTATGGCTACACCTTC.

The rearrangement uses TRBV5-6 and TRBJ1-2; D remains ambiguous. Trimming shortened V by 3 bases and J by 4 bases, and 4 bases separated the two germline ends. This CDR3 spans 11 amino acids. Germline V gives CDR1 SGHDT, CDR2 YYEEEE. CDR3 nucleotides: TGTGCCAGCAGCTGGACCTATGGCTACACCTTC. It encodes CASSWTYGYTF.

Here the CDR3 reads CASRPLAGGYNEQFF. The CDR3 region has the DNA TGTGCCAGCAGACCATTAGCGGGGGGGTACAATGAGCAGTTCTTC. The gene calls are TRBV27 and TRBJ2-1; 11 bases fit TRBD2. Germline CDR1 is MNHEY and CDR2 is SMNVEV (reference sequence). The J segment lost 4 bases and the V segment lost 6 bases, leaving 5 bases of the junction unmatched. The CDR3 has 15 residues.

The chain couples TRBV5-5 to TRBJ1-2; TRBD1 matches at 7 bases. V trimming: 4 bases; J trimming: 10 bases; junction bases outside the gene matches: 10. CDR1 SGHKS and CDR2 YYEKEE come from the germline V gene (reference sequence). The CDR3 totals 13 residues. Here the CDR3 DNA reads TGTGCCAGCAGCCAAGACAGGGTTAATCTCTACACCTTC. As protein: CASSQDRVNLYTF.

The rearrangement links TRBV30 to TRBJ2-7; D is perhaps TRBD2 (5 bases). The CDR3 consists of 15 residues. V shed 0 bases and J shed 2 bases, with 14 bases lying between them. CDR1 GTSNPN and CDR2 SVGIG come from the germline V gene (reference sequence). CDR3 bases: TGTGCCTGGAGTGTATCGGCGGGTAAGCCCTACGAGCAGTACTTC. It codes for CAWSVSAGKPYEQYF.

The chain employs TRBV5-1 and TRBJ1-1; a weak D match, TRBD1 (6 bases). Germline CDR1 and CDR2: SGHRS and YFSETQ. The CDR3 runs 14 residues. The V and J ends lost 2 bases and 0 bases respectively, with 8 bases between them. Here the CDR3 reads CASSFTGLNTEAFF. CDR3 nucleotides: TGCGCCAGCAGCTTCACAGGGTTGAACACTGAAGCTTTCTTT. The full variable domain, rest sourced from reference TRBV5-1 and TRBJ1-1, is KAGVTQTPRYLIKTRGQQVTLSCSPISGHRSVSWYQQTPGQGLQFLFEYFSETQRNKGNFPGRFSGRQFSNSRSEMNVSTLELGDSALYLCASSFTGLNTEAFFGQGTRLTVV.

The DNA of the CDR3 is TGTGCCAGCAGCCCCCCGGGATTCTATGGCTACACCTTC. Protein product: CASSPPGFYGYTF. V gene TRBV28 combines with J gene TRBJ1-2; unclear D gene. The CDR3 is made up of 13 amino acids. Germline lookup yields CDR1 MDHEN and CDR2 SYDVKM. Trimming cost V 6 bases and J 4 bases, with 12 bases left between them.

This clone ranks as medium-sized. The chain is built from TRBV6-4 and TRBJ1-5; D not resolved. The CDR3 extends over 13 amino acids. Germline CDR1 and CDR2: MRHNA and SNTAGT. Trimming removed 2 bases at V and 7 bases at J, with 9 bases between. The CDR3 region has the DNA TGTGCCAGCAGTGACGGCGGGGAACAGCCCCAGCATTTT. Its protein product is CASSDGGEQPQHF.

The rearrangement joins TRBV20-1 to TRBJ1-1; no firm D call. V lost 5 bases to trimming and J lost 1 base, with 5 bases between them. The CDR3 has 11 amino acids. Germline lookup yields CDR1 DFQATT and CDR2 SNEGSKA (reference sequence). The CDR3 bases are TGCAGTGCTCGCCCGAACACTGAAGCTTTCTTT. Translation: CSARPNTEAFF.

This clone was detected only once. The chain recombines TRBV4-3 with TRBJ2-4, with 12 bases identical to TRBD2. Per germline, CDR1 LGHNA and CDR2 YSLEER. Unmatched junction bases numbered 14, after V lost 0 bases and J lost 5 bases. CDR3 length: 20 residues. CDR3 protein: CASSQDLASGGGSWENIQYF. The CDR3, as DNA: TGCGCCAGCAGCCAAGATTTGGCTAGCGGGGGGGGTTCCTGGGAAAACATTCAGTACTTC.

The chain is built from TRBV7-2 and TRBJ1-4; no definite D call. The CDR3 is 16 residues long. From germline, CDR1 is SGHTA and CDR2 FQGNSA. V lost 1 base and J 5 bases, leaving 14 bases between the germline ends. CDR3: CASSLGSWQSNEKLFF. CDR3 in DNA: TGTGCCAGCAGCTTAGGGTCATGGCAGTCCAATGAAAAACTGTTTTTT.